These 29 T cell receptor beta chains share one sample of origin, sequenced in a study of long-term antiretroviral therapy in people with HIV. At the survey level, the v3.0 immunoSEQ assay was run. Profiling relied on immunoSEQ multiplex PCR, and the TCRdb table lists in-frame clones only, not all of them. The sample holds fewer than 55,000 clones, 90% to 95% seen once. The specimen comprised unsorted PBMCs, sampled 3.7 years after starting antiretroviral therapy. All receptors derive from a woman aged 45-59 years with HIV.

The CDR3 DNA sequence: TGTGCCAGCCGGAGGCGGGGTTCAGATACGCAGTATTTT. It encodes CASRRRGSDTQYF. The chain carries TRBV7-8 and TRBJ2-3; TRBD2 is a possible D gene (6 bases). V lost 8 bases to trimming and J lost 4 bases, with 13 bases between them. This CDR3 is built from 13 residues. Germline V CDR1 and CDR2: SGHVS, FQNEAQ.

The CDR3 spells CASSSLQDAKGLEQYF. In nucleotides, the CDR3 is TGTGCCAGCAGCTCCCTCCAGGACGCCAAAGGACTTGAGCAGTATTTT. V is TRBV13 and J is TRBJ2-3, with D maybe TRBD2 (5 bases). The CDR3 consists of 16 residues. Germline V CDR1 and CDR2: PRHDT, FYEKMQ (reference sequence). Trimming pared 4 bases from V and 11 bases from J, leaving 25 bases between.

On this clone: Within the sample, other DNA sequences also encode this same CDR3. The rearrangement links TRBV7-9 to TRBJ2-7; no clear D gene. This CDR3 is built from 11 residues. V lost 5 bases to trimming and J lost 3 bases, with 5 bases between them. Germline V gene data show CDR1 as SEHNR and CDR2 as FQNEAQ (reference sequence). This CDR3 is CASSLSYEQYF. For the CDR3, the DNA is TGTGCCAGCAGCCTTAGCTACGAGCAGTACTTC.

This clone showed up just a few times. The V gene is TRBV7-9, the J gene TRBJ2-7; 9 bases are a match to TRBD1. J was trimmed by 4 bases and V by 5 bases; bases with no gene match: 6. CDR1 is SEHNR and CDR2 is FQNEAQ in the germline V gene (reference sequence). The CDR3 is 14 amino acids. CDR3 sequence reads: CASSPTGGMYEQYF. The CDR3 DNA reads as TGTGCCAGCAGCCCGACAGGGGGGATGTACGAGCAGTACTTC. Together with reference TRBV7-9 and TRBJ2-7, the CDR3 gives the full variable domain: DTGVSQNPRHKITKRGQNVTFRCDPISEHNRLYWYRQTLGQGPEFLTYFQNEAQLEKSRLLSDRFSAERPKGSFSTLEIQRTEQGDSAMYLCASSPTGGMYEQYFGPGTRLTVT.

This rearrangement joins TRBV5-8 to TRBJ1-2; 8 bases fit TRBD1. V lost 4 bases to trimming and J lost 8 bases; unmatched junction nucleotides: 13. The CDR3 consists of 15 residues. Germline V lookup: CDR1 SGHTS, CDR2 YDEGEE. The CDR3 protein is CASSDRDRWIGGYTF. The CDR3 nucleotides are TGTGCCAGCAGCGATCGGGACAGGTGGATTGGGGGCTACACCTTC.

The chain is built from TRBV5-5 and TRBJ2-1; D perhaps matches TRBD1 (6 bases). Germline CDR1 is SGHKS and CDR2 is YYEKEE (reference sequence). Deletions cut 0 bases from V and 4 bases from J, with 8 bases between. The CDR3 sequence is 14 residues long. The CDR3 DNA reads as TGTGCCAGCAGCTTGGACAGGGCTTACAATGAGCAGTTCTTC. Residues: CASSLDRAYNEQFF.

The J gene is TRBJ2-1, the V gene TRBV7-6; 13 positions match TRBD2. The germline V gene has CDR1 SGHVS and CDR2 FNYEAQ. CDR3 length equals 16 residues. J gave up 9 bases and V 5 bases, and 10 bases lay outside the gene matches. The CDR3 DNA reads TGTGCCAGCAGCCTAAGACTAGCGGGGGGCCAGGGTGAGCAGTTCTTC. It codes for CASSLRLAGGQGEQFF.

The rearrangement joins TRBV18 to TRBJ2-3, with 12 nucleotides matching TRBD2. Germline CDR1 is KGHSH and CDR2 is LQKENI. The CDR3 consists of 18 residues. V shed 6 bases, J shed 3 bases, and the junction held 13 bases outside the gene matches. DNA for the CDR3: TGTGCCAGCTCCAGGACTAGCGGGGTGCGGGGTCCGACAGATACGCAGTATTTT. This encodes CASSRTSGVRGPTDTQYF.

In this sample, this clone turned up once. The chain links TRBV7-9 to TRBJ2-3; a possible D gene is TRBD2 (6 bases). CDR3 length: 14 residues. Germline CDR1 and CDR2: SEHNR and FQNEAQ (reference sequence). Trimming took 5 bases from V and 1 from J, leaving 10 bases between them. CDR3 DNA: TGTGCCAGCAGCCGGGGCGGGGGCACAGATACGCAGTATTTT. It codes for CASSRGGGTDTQYF.

The chain recombines TRBV6-6 with TRBJ2-5; D possibly uses TRBD1 or TRBD2 (5 bases each). Trimming stripped 2 bases from V and 5 bases from J, with 9 bases between. This CDR3 region has 13 residues. Germline-derived CDR1 and CDR2 are MNHNY and SVGAGI (reference sequence). The chain's CDR3 is CASSYLREETQYF. The CDR3 DNA sequence: TGTGCCAGCAGTTACCTCAGGGAGGAGACCCAGTACTTC.

The chain uses TRBV25-1 and TRBJ2-3, with unresolved D. Trimming stripped 1 base from V and 5 bases from J, with 7 bases between. Germline CDR1 is MGHDK and CDR2 is SYGVNS. The CDR3 loop spans 13 amino acids. The CDR3 spells CASSESSRDTQYF. CDR3 coding DNA: TGTGCCAGCAGTGAATCTTCGAGAGATACGCAGTATTTT.

The V call is TRBV5-4, the J call TRBJ1-5; possible D gene TRBD1, 6 bases. The CDR3 consists of 15 residues. The germline gives CDR1 SGHNT, CDR2 YYREEE (reference sequence). V lost 0 bases and J lost 3, with 10 bases in between. The DNA for the CDR3 is TGTGCCAGCAGCTTGGACGGACAGATCAATCAGCCCCAGCATTTT. As protein: CASSLDGQINQPQHF.

This chain uses TRBV11-2 with TRBJ2-1; either TRBD1 or TRBD2 may supply D (5 bases each). The germline gives CDR1 SGHAT, CDR2 FQNNGV. The V end lost 1 base, the J end lost 6 bases, and 13 bases lay between the germline ends. This CDR3 has 15 amino acids. This chain's CDR3 is CASSLVRQGRNEQFF. The CDR3 nucleotides read TGTGCCAGCAGCTTAGTACGGCAGGGACGCAATGAGCAGTTCTTC.

CDR3 coding DNA: TGTGCCAGCAGCCTGGGGGGGTTCCACGAGCAGTACTTC. This sequence encodes CASSLGGFHEQYF. The chain couples TRBV5-6 to TRBJ2-7; 7 nucleotides agree with TRBD2. Germline-derived CDR1 and CDR2 are SGHDT and YYEEEE. This CDR3 is 13 amino acids long. Trimming at V came to 4 bases and at J to 5 bases, leaving 6 bases not matched to a gene.

This clone was counted once. The CDR3 nucleotides read TGTGCCTGGAGTGTACCGGGGGAAGCTTTCTTT. This encodes CAWSVPGEAFF. The V call is TRBV30, the J call TRBJ1-1; D gene ambiguous. V lost 0 bases to trimming and J lost 8 bases, with 7 bases between them. From germline, CDR1 is GTSNPN and CDR2 SVGIG (reference sequence). CDR3 length equals 11 residues.

This clone has a single count. The genes are TRBV7-9 and TRBJ2-3; the D gene is possibly TRBD1 (6 bases). Germline V gene data show CDR1 as SEHNR and CDR2 as FQNEAQ (reference sequence). V lost 5 bases and J lost 0, with 21 bases in between. The CDR3 is made up of 18 amino acids. The CDR3: CASSRKIRGGTSTDTQYF. The CDR3 DNA is TGTGCCAGCAGCCGTAAAATTAGAGGGGGTACTAGCACAGATACGCAGTATTTT. Complete variable domain (other parts from reference TRBV7-9 and TRBJ2-3): DTGVSQNPRHKITKRGQNVTFRCDPISEHNRLYWYRQTLGQGPEFLTYFQNEAQLEKSRLLSDRFSAERPKGSFSTLEIQRTEQGDSAMYLCASSRKIRGGTSTDTQYFGPGTRLTVL.

The chain couples TRBV23-1 to TRBJ1-1; D gene uncertain. TRBV23-1 is classed as an ORF, of uncertain function. The ends were cut back, 0 bases at V and 0 bases at J, with 11 bases in the middle. The CDR3 has 16 residues. CDR3 sequence: CASSQSFSYMNTEAFF. The DNA for the CDR3 is TGCGCCAGCAGTCAATCGTTCTCTTACATGAACACTGAAGCTTTCTTT.

In this sample, this clone turned up once. The chain links TRBV27 to TRBJ1-5; 7 positions match TRBD1. This CDR3 spans 15 amino acids. Germline lookup yields CDR1 MNHEY and CDR2 SMNVEV (reference sequence). The V segment lost 10 bases and the J segment 5 bases; nucleotides outside the gene matches: 14. For the CDR3, the DNA is TGTGCCATCCCATCTACAGGGGAAGGGGATCAGCCCCAGCATTTT. Its translation: CAIPSTGEGDQPQHF.

The V gene is TRBV6-5, the J gene TRBJ2-4; D unresolved. Trimming stripped 7 bases from V and 2 bases from J, with 12 bases between. The CDR3 runs 14 residues. Germline assignment: CDR1 MNHEY and CDR2 SVGAGI. As DNA, the CDR3 is TGTGCCAGCACCCCCTCCGGGCCCAAAAACATTCAGTACTTC. Its translation: CASTPSGPKNIQYF.

This clone has a single count. The chain couples TRBV6-5 to TRBJ1-5; the match to TRBD1 covers 9 bases. The CDR3 is 15 amino acids. V was clipped by 5 bases and J by 2 bases; unmatched bases: 4. Germline assignment: CDR1 MNHEY and CDR2 SVGAGI. The CDR3 reads CASSTGGLRNQPQHF. The CDR3 bases are TGTGCCAGCAGTACAGGGGGCCTTCGCAATCAGCCCCAGCATTTT.

The rearrangement links TRBV7-2 to TRBJ1-2; a weak D match, TRBD1 (5 bases). Germline loops: CDR1 SGHTA, CDR2 FQGNSA. Deletions cut 4 bases from V and 5 bases from J, with 11 bases between. The CDR3 length is 13 residues. The CDR3 protein is CASSSGHLYGYTF. CDR3 sequence (DNA): TGTGCCAGCAGCTCAGGACATCTTTATGGCTACACCTTC. Based on the CDR3 plus reference TRBV7-2 and TRBJ1-2, the full variable domain is GAGVSQSPSNKVTEKGKDVELRCDPISGHTALYWYRQSLGQGLEFLIYFQGNSAPDKSGLPSDRFSAERTGGSVSTLTIQRTQQEDSAVYLCASSSGHLYGYTFGSGTRLTVV.

CDR3 protein: CASSEARAESVPYYGYTF. The DNA of the CDR3 is TGTGCCAGCAGTGAAGCTCGGGCAGAGTCCGTCCCGTACTATGGCTACACCTTC. The J gene is TRBJ1-2, the V gene TRBV6-1; no clear D gene. V was cut by 0 bases and J by 3 bases, with 20 bases left in between. Germline CDR1 is MNHNS and CDR2 is SASEGT. This CDR3 has 18 amino acids.

As for this clone: Distinct nucleotide sequences in the sample also encode this CDR3. The CDR3 coding sequence is TGTGCCAGCAGCCCCTTGGACAGTGTCTATGGCTACACCTTC. Protein: CASSPLDSVYGYTF. The chain recombines TRBV5-6 with TRBJ1-2, with D tentatively TRBD1 (6 bases). CDR1 is SGHDT and CDR2 is YYEEEE in the germline V gene. This CDR3 is built from 14 residues. Deletions cut 4 bases from V and 4 bases from J, with 14 bases between.

This clone appeared a single time. A read error may produce the germline difference seen at one junction end. V gene TRBV7-7 combines with J gene TRBJ1-6; no reliable D call. Germline V gives CDR1 SSHAT, CDR2 FNYEAQ (reference sequence). The CDR3 is made up of 13 amino acids. CDR3 DNA: TGTGCTAGCAGCTTAGACGAGGATTCACCCCTCCACTTT. It yields the protein CASSLDEDSPLHF. The full variable domain, its missing parts supplied by reference TRBV7-7 and TRBJ1-6, is GAGVSQSPRYKVTKRGQDVTLRCDPISSHATLYWYQQALGQGPEFLTYFNYEAQPDKSGLPSDRFSAERPEGSISTLTIQRTEQRDSAMYRCASSLDEDSPLHFGNGTRLTVT.

The chain joins TRBV27 to TRBJ2-7; D perhaps matches TRBD2 (6 bases). V lost 3 bases and J lost 5, with 14 bases in between. Germline V CDR1 and CDR2: MNHEY, SMNVEV (reference sequence). The CDR3 runs 14 residues. The CDR3 sequence is CASSLRRGGNEQYF. CDR3 bases: TGTGCCAGCAGTTTGAGAAGGGGCGGGAACGAGCAGTACTTC.

This chain uses TRBV2 with TRBJ1-5, with a possible D match to TRBD1 (6 bases). The CDR3 is made up of 16 amino acids. The germline V gene has CDR1 SNHLY and CDR2 FYNNEI. The V gene lost 5 bases and the J gene lost 0 bases, with 14 bases spanning the gap. CDR3 bases: TGTGCCAGCAGTTATCTCAGGGGCGATAGCAATCAGCCCCAGCATTTT. It yields the protein CASSYLRGDSNQPQHF.

V usage is TRBV7-9 and J usage is TRBJ1-1, with TRBD1 identical over 9 bases. CDR3 size: 17 residues. Germline V lookup: CDR1 SEHNR, CDR2 FQNEAQ (reference sequence). Trimming at V came to 4 bases and at J to 4 bases, leaving 13 bases not matched to a gene. The CDR3 coding sequence is TGTGCCAGCAGCTCCTTCCTGGACAGGGGAAGGATCACTGAAGCTTTCTTT. Its protein product is CASSSFLDRGRITEAFF.

This chain joins TRBV2 and TRBJ2-3, with a tentative D call TRBD2 (6 bases). The CDR3 length is 14 residues. Germline V gives CDR1 SNHLY, CDR2 FYNNEI. Trimming shortened V by 3 bases and J by 0 bases, and 7 bases separated the two germline ends. In nucleotides, the CDR3 is TGTGCCAGCAGTGAGACTAGGAGCACAGATACGCAGTATTTT. The encoded protein is CASSETRSTDTQYF. Variable domain in full (rest from reference TRBV2 and TRBJ2-3): EPEVTQTPSHQVTQMGQEVILRCVPISNHLYFYWYRQILGQKVEFLVSFYNNEISEKSEIFDDQFSVERPDGSNFTLKIRSTKLEDSAMYFCASSETRSTDTQYFGPGTRLTVL.

The chain uses TRBV6-5 and TRBJ1-1; D is unclear. The CDR3 is 13 amino acids. Trimming left V 7 bases short and J 2 bases short, with 11 bases between. CDR1 and CDR2 from the germline V gene are MNHEY and SVGAGI. This CDR3 reads CASTNPGNTEAFF. In DNA, the CDR3 is TGTGCCAGCACCAACCCCGGTAACACTGAAGCTTTCTTT.